Detailed here is one TCR beta chain. Which antigen it targets is not known. The sample holds no much larger clone one base away, and base qualities are not on file. These data are taken from a study of memory CD4+ T cells and cytomegalovirus serostatus (dated by TCRdb to between 2018 and 2021). Notes on the research overall: A total of roughly 35 healthy Belgian adults, of whom 9 were CMV seropositive and roughly 24 were CMV seronegative, were included in the cohort. CD4+ memory TCRbeta repertoires of a Belgian cohort with known cytomegalovirus serostatus were sequenced in order to replicate a published TCR-based CMV serostatus classifier. The investigation overall reported the following: Only CD4+CD45RO+ memory cells were sequenced, in contrast to the original study, which included naive and memory CD4+ and CD8+ populations. CMV serostatus prediction reached a median bootstrapped AUC of 0.95 with the original framework and 0.75 to 0.92 with a US-trained random forest. The original-framework classifier achieved a median bootstrapped AUC of almost 0.97 with a 95% CI of 0.76-1.00 on the Belgian cohort. The results were read as suggesting that the CMV-associated TCR signature is, for the most part, present in the CD4+ memory repertoire. Of 150 to 200 previously reported CMV-associated TCRbeta sequences, over 65 appeared in the CD4+ memory repertoires, each in one to five individuals.

Genomic DNA was extracted from sorted cells with the Quick-DNA Microprep Kit. TCRbeta DNA was amplified with the immunoSEQ hsTCRbeta kit following the manufacturer's protocol. An Illumina MiSeq instrument was used to sequence the TCRbeta libraries. The authors processed their data as follows. Following removal of out-of-frame sequences, roughly 2 million distinct TCRbeta sequences were retained, with an average of approximately 64,000 per individual. Two values were used to score each individual: the count of about 150 previously reported CMV-associated TCRbeta sequences and the total count of productive distinct TCRbeta sequences. A beta-binomial model was reimplemented in Python, and scikit-learn random forests with default parameters were trained on US cohort data. On the Belgian cohort, classifier performance was reported as the median AUC, along with percentile confidence intervals, across 10,000 bootstrap iterations. In TCRdb, the immuneACCESS table is reduced to in-frame sequences with V and J assigned. These tables do not hold every clone; where another copy was compared, an unresolved V gene accounts for under half, and the others remain unexplained. V, J and clone size reflect that table, while D and trimming were determined from the DNA. The sample records 70,000 to 90,000 clones, around 82% of which are singletons. Of the sample, just over 2.5% is held by the ten largest clones.

V loses 2 bases at its end and J loses 1 base; junction bases beyond the gene matches: 4. From the germline V gene, CDR1 is MDHEN and CDR2 is SYDVKM. Its CDR3 holds 15 amino acids, cysteine through phenylalanine. Of all the DNA, just the CDR3 is kept, 45 bases in frame from base 1. Single viable CD3+CD4+CD8-CD45RO+ cells were sorted as memory CD4+ T cells on a FACSAria II. CMV serostatus was assessed using a Roche Elecsys assay, by which serum IgG against CMV pp150, pp28, p38 and p52 was detected. After thawing, total CD4+ T cells were enriched by positive selection with CD4 magnetic microbeads. The samples came from a different study that was designed specifically to examine the CD4+ T cell memory repertoire. Peripheral blood mononuclear cells were isolated and cryopreserved following standard operating procedures; serum was stored at -80 °C. CD3-PerCP (BW264/56), CD4-APC (RPA-T4), CD45RO-PE (UCHT1) and CD8-Pacific Orange (3B5) antibodies were used for staining, and non-viable cells were excluded with Sytox blue.

This clonotype was sampled from an adult in good health and CMV-seropositive. The sequencing sample was made of memory CD4+ T cells from blood. This chain is built from TRBV28 and TRBJ2-7; TRBD2 aligns with 8 central bases. This receptor has the CDR3 CASSLAGGASYEQYF. The DNA is as follows: TGTGCCAGCAGTTTAGCGGGGGGTGCGTCCTACGAGCAGTACTTC. The CDR3 plus the reference TRBV28 and TRBJ2-7 genes for the other parts give the full variable domain: DVKVTQSSRYLVKRTGEKVFLECVQDMDHENMFWYRQDPGLGLRLIYFSYDVKMKEKGDIPEGYSVSREKKERFSLILESASTNQTSMYLCASSLAGGASYEQYFGPGTRLTVT.